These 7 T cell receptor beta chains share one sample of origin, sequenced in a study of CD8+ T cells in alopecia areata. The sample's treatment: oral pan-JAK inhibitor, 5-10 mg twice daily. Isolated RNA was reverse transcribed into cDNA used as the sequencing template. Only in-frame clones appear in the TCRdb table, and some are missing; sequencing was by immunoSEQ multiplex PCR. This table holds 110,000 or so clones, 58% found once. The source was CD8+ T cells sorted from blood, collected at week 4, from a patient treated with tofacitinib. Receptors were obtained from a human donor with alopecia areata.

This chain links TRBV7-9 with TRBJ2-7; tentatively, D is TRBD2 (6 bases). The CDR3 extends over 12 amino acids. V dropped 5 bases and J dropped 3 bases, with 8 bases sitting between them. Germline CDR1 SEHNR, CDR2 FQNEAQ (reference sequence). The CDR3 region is CASSPGLYEQYF. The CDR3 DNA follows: TGTGCCAGCAGCCCGGGACTCTACGAGCAGTACTTC. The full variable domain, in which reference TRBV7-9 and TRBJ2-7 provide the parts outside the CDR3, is DTGVSQNPRHKITKRGQNVTFRCDPISEHNRLYWYRQTLGQGPEFLTYFQNEAQLEKSRLLSDRFSAERPKGSFSTLEIQRTEQGDSAMYLCASSPGLYEQYFGPGTRLTVT.

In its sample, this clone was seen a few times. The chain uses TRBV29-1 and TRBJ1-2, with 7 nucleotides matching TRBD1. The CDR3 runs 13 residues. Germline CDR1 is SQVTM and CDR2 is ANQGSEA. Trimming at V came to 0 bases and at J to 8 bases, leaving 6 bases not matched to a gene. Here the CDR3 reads CSVEDGQAKGYTF. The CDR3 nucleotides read TGCAGCGTTGAAGATGGACAGGCTAAGGGCTACACCTTC.

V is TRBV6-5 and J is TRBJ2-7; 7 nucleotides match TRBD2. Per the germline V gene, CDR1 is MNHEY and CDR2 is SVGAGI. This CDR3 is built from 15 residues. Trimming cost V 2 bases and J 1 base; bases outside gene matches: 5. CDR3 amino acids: CASSYTSVVSYEQYF. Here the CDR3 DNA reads TGTGCCAGCAGTTACACTAGCGTAGTTTCCTACGAGCAGTACTTC.

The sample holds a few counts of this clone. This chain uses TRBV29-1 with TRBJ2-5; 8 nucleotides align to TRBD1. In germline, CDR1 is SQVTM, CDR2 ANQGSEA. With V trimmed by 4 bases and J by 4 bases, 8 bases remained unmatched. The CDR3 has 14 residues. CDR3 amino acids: CSVAATGVGETQYF. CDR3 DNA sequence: TGCAGCGTTGCCGCGACAGGGGTGGGAGAGACCCAGTACTTC.

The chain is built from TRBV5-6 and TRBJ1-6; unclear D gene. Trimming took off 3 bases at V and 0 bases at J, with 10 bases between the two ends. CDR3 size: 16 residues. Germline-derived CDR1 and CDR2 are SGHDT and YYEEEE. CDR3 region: CASSYGRSSYNSPLHF. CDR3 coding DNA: TGTGCCAGCAGCTACGGACGGAGCTCCTATAATTCACCCCTCCACTTT.

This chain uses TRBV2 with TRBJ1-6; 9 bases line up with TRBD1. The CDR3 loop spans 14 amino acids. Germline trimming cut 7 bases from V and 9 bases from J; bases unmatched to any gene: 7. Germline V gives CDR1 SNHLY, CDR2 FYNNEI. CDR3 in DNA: TGTGCCAGCATTCAGGACAGGGGAGTTTCACCCCTCCACTTT. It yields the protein CASIQDRGVSPLHF.

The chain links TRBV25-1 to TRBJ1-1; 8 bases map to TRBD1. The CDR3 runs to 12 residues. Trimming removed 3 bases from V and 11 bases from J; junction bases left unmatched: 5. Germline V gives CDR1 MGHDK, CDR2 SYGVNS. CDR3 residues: CASSDPTGAAFF. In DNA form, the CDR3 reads TGTGCCAGCAGTGATCCGACAGGGGCCGCTTTCTTT.